Listed below are T cell receptor beta chains from one sample, sequenced in a study of CD8+ T cells in alopecia areata. Some clones are missing from TCRdb's copy, which holds only in-frame ones; the method was immunoSEQ multiplex PCR. The repertoire has more than 130,000 clones, 75% to 85% of them found once; the top ten carry 20% to 30%. Sequencing used CD8+ T cells sorted from blood, obtained at week 4, from a patient treated with tofacitinib. The receptors here all came from a human donor with alopecia areata. The CDR3 runs from the conserved cysteine through the conserved F or W. A D gene is named only where the DNA matches it firmly. The size field is filled for only some rows; it gives once, few, many or a size class.

j_call | clone_size | v_call | cdr3_length | d_call | cdr3_nt | cdr3_aa
TRBJ2-1 | NA | TRBV7-3 | 16 | TRBD2 | TGTGCCAGCAGCTTAACGGGGACTAGCGGTTACAATGAGCAGTTCTTC | CASSLTGTSGYNEQFF
TRBJ2-5 | NA | TRBV27 | 15 | NA | TGTGCCAGCAGTTTATCGATACGGGATTGGGAGACCCAGTACTTC | CASSLSIRDWETQYF
TRBJ2-3 | few | TRBV4-3 | 15 | NA | TGCGCCAGCAGCCCTAAGGGGACCAACACAGATACGCAGTATTTT | CASSPKGTNTDTQYF
TRBJ2-1 | NA | TRBV7-8 | 15 | TRBD1 | TGTGCCAGCAGCTTAGCTCGGACAGGGAGCAATGAGCAGTTCTTC | CASSLARTGSNEQFF
TRBJ2-7 | NA | TRBV13 | 14 | TRBD1 | TGTGCCAGCAGCTTCCGACAGGGGCTCGGGGAGCAGTACTTC | CASSFRQGLGEQYF
TRBJ2-3 | once | TRBV7-2 | 19 | TRBD2 | TGTGCCAGCAGCTTGGCTAGCGGGGACCTTCGACGGGGCACAGATACGCAGTATTTT | CASSLASGDLRRGTDTQYF
TRBJ2-5 | once | TRBV14 | 16 | NA | TGTGCCAGCAGCCGAGCTCAGACCGTTATAGGGGAGACCCAGTACTTC | CASSRAQTVIGETQYF
TRBJ2-5 | NA | TRBV5-1 | 16 | TRBD1 | TGCGCCAGCAGCGCTGGACAGGGTCCCTCTGGGGAGACCCAGTACTTC | CASSAGQGPSGETQYF
TRBJ2-2 | NA | TRBV27 | 15 | NA | TGTGCCAGCAGTCCATCTTATCGGGGCCACGGGGAGCTGTTTTTT | CASSPSYRGHGELFF
TRBJ1-6 | once | TRBV10-2 | 15 | NA | TGCGCCACCAAGGGGGAGGGCCTCTATAATTCACCCCTCCACTTT | CATKGEGLYNSPLHF
TRBJ1-6 | NA | TRBV5-4 | 15 | NA | TGTGCCAGCAGACCGCGGGATACCTATAATTCACCCCTCCACTTT | CASRPRDTYNSPLHF
TRBJ2-1 | few | TRBV29-1 | 15 | TRBD2 | TGCAGCGTTTTACCGGGACTAGCGGGGGGTTGGGAGCAGTTCTTC | CSVLPGLAGGWEQFF
TRBJ2-1 | NA | TRBV4-1 | 14 | TRBD2 | TGCGCCAGCAGCCCGGCTAGCGGGGAATATGAGCAGTTCTTC | CASSPASGEYEQFF
TRBJ2-3 | NA | TRBV4-3 | 16 | TRBD2 | TGCGCCAGCAGCCGCGGACTAGCGGGGAGCACAGATACGCAGTATTTT | CASSRGLAGSTDTQYF
TRBJ1-5 | NA | TRBV7-8 | 13 | NA | TGTGCCAGCAGCCCACAGGGTTGGCAGCCCCAGCATTTT | CASSPQGWQPQHF